This TCR beta chain comes out of a study of blood T cell repertoires in COVID-19. On the study more broadly: The United States, Italy and Spain were the sources of the acute and convalescent COVID-19 samples. From T cells, B-cell-depleted T cells, or PBMCs came the material, which was cDNA or gDNA.

How the authors handled the data: Amplification with reference gene primers provided the estimates of nucleated cell counts. TCRdb's copy holds only in-frame clones and misses some; the assay was immunoSEQ multiplex PCR. The V and J calls and clone size are taken from that table; D and trimming were inferred from the DNA. The data contain under 200,000 clones, about four fifths of them singletons. V lost 2 bases, J lost 0 bases, and 8 bases lay in between. The V gene's germline CDR1 is KGHSH and CDR2 LQKENI. This CDR3 region has 16 residues. There are a few counts of this clone. This TCR derives from a human donor with acute or convalescent COVID-19. The donor label of this sample is uncertain. The V gene is TRBV18, the J gene TRBJ1-6; D is unresolved. The sample taken for sequencing was peripheral blood. The CDR3 region has the DNA TGTGCCAGCTCACCAACTGGGAGCTCCTATAATTCACCCCTCCACTTT. It codes for CASSPTGSSYNSPLHF.